The 21 T cell receptor beta chains reported below all come from one sample, sequenced in a study of post-analysis software for immune sequencing data. Regarding the study as a whole: In patients, roughly five TRBV segments were more frequent than in controls, with TRBV5-6, TRBV5-1 and TRBV20-1 among them.

The library was made from cDNA and included unique molecular identifiers. TCRdb analysed the PCR reads with MiXCR anew, one entry per CDR3 protein. The profile shows fewer than 850,000 distinct CDR3 sequences, roughly 29% of them singletons. The antigens for these receptors are not known. The source material was blood. Every receptor here comes from a girl aged 10-17 years with multiple sclerosis.

This sequence joins TRBV28 and TRBJ2-5; D assignment may be TRBD1 or TRBD2 (5 bases each). Germline V CDR1 and CDR2: MDHEN, SYDVKM. The CDR3 is made up of 16 amino acids. V dropped 3 bases and J dropped 11 bases, with 25 bases sitting between them. The CDR3 nucleotides read TGTGCCAGCAGTTTTTCCGCCGGGGCTCGCTACAATGAGCAGTACTTC. It translates to CASSFSAGARYNEQYF.

The rearrangement links TRBV20-1 to TRBJ1-1; weak D call: TRBD1 (5 bases). Germline V gene lookup returns CDR1 DFQATT and CDR2 SNEGSKA (reference sequence). V gave up 3 bases and J gave up 4 bases, with 6 bases separating them. This CDR3 is built from 11 residues. CDR3 bases: TGCAGTGCTAGCAGGGTCACTGAAGCTTTCTTT. It encodes CSASRVTEAFF.

This clonotype occurred a few times. This chain links TRBV27 with TRBJ2-3, with 8 bases identical to TRBD2. Germline values: CDR1 MNHEY, CDR2 SMNVEV (reference sequence). This CDR3 has 16 residues. With V trimmed by 5 bases and J by 2 bases, 9 bases remained unmatched. This CDR3 is CASSPGVAGNTDTQYF. Written as DNA, the CDR3 is TGTGCCAGCAGTCCAGGGGTAGCGGGGAACACAGATACGCAGTATTTT.

This clonotype has a handful of counts. The CDR3 coding sequence is TGTGCCATCAGTGAAACCGGGACTAGCACAGATACGCAGTATTTT. Its protein product is CAISETGTSTDTQYF. This chain links TRBV10-3 with TRBJ2-3, with D maybe TRBD2 (6 bases). The germline V and J ends were trimmed by 3 bases and 0 bases, with 10 bases remaining between them. Germline V gene sequence: CDR1 ENHRY, CDR2 SYGVKD. CDR3 length: 15 amino acids.

The chain combines TRBV4-3 with TRBJ1-2; D unclear. V lost 1 base to trimming and J lost 4 bases, with 10 bases between them. Germline V lookup: CDR1 LGHNA, CDR2 YSLEER. The CDR3 is made up of 14 amino acids. CDR3 DNA: TGCGCCAGCAGCCAAGGGGGAAACGGCTATGGCTACACCTTC. Protein sequence: CASSQGGNGYGYTF.

The rearrangement links TRBV20-1 to TRBJ2-1; tentatively, D is TRBD1 or TRBD2 (5 bases each). The CDR3 length is 14 residues. In germline, CDR1 is DFQATT, CDR2 SNEGSKA (reference sequence). The CDR3 DNA follows: TGCAGGCCCGGGACGGACCAACCCTACAATGAGCAGTTCTTC. Translation gives CRPGTDQPYNEQFF.

This clonotype showed up just a few times. This chain joins TRBV20-1 and TRBJ2-3, with 12 bases that match TRBD2. V dropped 7 bases and J dropped 3; count of bases not matched to a gene: 5. CDR3 length equals 14 residues. Looked up from germline, CDR1 is DFQATT and CDR2 is SNEGSKA (reference sequence). The CDR3 bases are TGCAGTGTTCCACTAGCGGGGGGTACAGATACGCAGTATTTT. As protein: CSVPLAGGTDTQYF.

This clonotype was detected only a few times. V usage is TRBV19 and J usage is TRBJ1-2; D is possibly TRBD1 (5 bases). Germline V gene sequence: CDR1 LNHDA, CDR2 SQIVND (reference sequence). There are 14 residues in the CDR3. V shed 5 bases and J shed 3 bases, with 13 bases lying between them. The chain's CDR3 is CASSLRGFDYGYTF. The CDR3 coding sequence is TGTGCCAGTAGTTTACGGGGGTTCGACTATGGCTACACCTTC.

V and J are TRBV20-1 and TRBJ2-3, with 12 bases matching TRBD1. Germline CDR1 and CDR2: DFQATT and SNEGSKA (reference sequence). The CDR3 length is 16 residues. V was clipped by 3 bases and J by 1 base; unmatched bases: 5. The CDR3 region is CSARGDRGLGTDTQYF. The DNA of the CDR3 is TGCAGTGCTAGGGGGGACAGGGGGCTGGGCACAGATACGCAGTATTTT.

This clonotype was observed many times. This chain links TRBV6-5 with TRBJ2-3; 9 nucleotides match TRBD2. The CDR3 is made up of 15 amino acids. With V trimmed by 5 bases and J by 1 base, 4 bases remained unmatched. CDR1 and CDR2 from the germline V gene are MNHEY and SVGAGI. CDR3 coding DNA: TGTGCCAGCAGTCCGACTAGCGGAGGCACAGATACGCAGTATTTT. This gives the protein CASSPTSGGTDTQYF.

This clonotype was recorded a few times. V is TRBV12-3 or TRBV12-4 and J is TRBJ2-5; 9 bases match TRBD2. V lost 6 bases and J lost 5; bases outside the gene matches: 4. There are 13 residues in the CDR3. The CDR3 spells CASRETSGETQYF. The CDR3 bases are TGTGCCAGCAGGGAGACTAGCGGCGAGACCCAGTACTTC.

This clonotype was counted a few times. The V and J genes are TRBV15 and TRBJ2-1; D remains unclear. This CDR3 has 16 residues. In germline, CDR1 is LNHNV, CDR2 YYDKDF (reference sequence). V shed 4 bases and J shed 0 bases, with 13 bases lying between them. The CDR3: CATSKQDTSSYNEQFF. CDR3 sequence (DNA): TGTGCCACCAGCAAGCAAGACACAAGCTCCTACAATGAGCAGTTCTTC. Variable domain in full (rest from reference TRBV15 and TRBJ2-1): DAMVIQNPRYQVTQFGKPVTLSCSQTLNHNVMYWYQQKSSQAPKLLFHYYDKDFNNEADTPDNFQSRRPNTSFCFLDIRSPGLGDTAMYLCATSKQDTSSYNEQFFGPGTRLTVL.

V and J are TRBV6-2 or TRBV6-3 and TRBJ1-5; 7 positions agree with TRBD1. This CDR3 region has 14 residues. Losses at the gene ends were 7 bases for V and 3 bases for J; bases not matched to a gene: 6. CDR1 and CDR2 (germline): MNHEY, SVGEGT. CDR3 sequence (DNA): TGTGCCAGCACCCTGACAGGGCCCAATCAGCCCCAGCATTTT. Translation gives CASTLTGPNQPQHF.

The V gene is TRBV7-2, the J gene TRBJ2-3, with TRBD2 as a possible D gene (7 bases). Germline CDR1 and CDR2: SGHTA and FQGNSA. The CDR3 loop spans 16 amino acids. Trimming took off 5 bases at V and 5 bases at J, with 20 bases between the two ends. The CDR3 sequence: CASSLGGGGAVDTQYF. DNA of the CDR3: TGTGCCAGCAGCCTCGGGGGCGGGGGTGCGGTAGATACGCAGTATTTT.

This clonotype came up many times. This chain connects TRBV7-6 to TRBJ2-5, with D uncertain. This CDR3 has 13 amino acids. Trimming shortened V by 1 base and J by 5 bases, and 8 bases separated the two germline ends. Germline lookup yields CDR1 SGHVS and CDR2 FNYEAQ. This CDR3 is CASSLGPMETQYF. The CDR3 DNA reads as TGTGCCAGCAGCTTAGGACCAATGGAGACCCAGTACTTC.

The rearrangement uses TRBV11-3 and TRBJ2-2; a possible D gene is TRBD2 (5 bases). CDR1 and CDR2 (germline): SGHNT, YENEEA. V dropped 5 bases and J dropped 1 base, with 11 bases sitting between them. CDR3 length equals 15 residues. The chain's CDR3 is CASSPGSGNTGELFF. For the CDR3, the DNA is TGTGCCAGCAGCCCGGGGAGCGGGAACACCGGGGAGCTGTTTTTT. The full variable domain, completed using reference TRBV11-3 and TRBJ2-2, is EAGVVQSPRYKIIEKKQPVAFWCNPISGHNTLYWYLQNLGQGPELLIRYENEEAVDDSQLPKDRFSAERLKGVDSTLKIQPAELGDSAVYLCASSPGSGNTGELFFGEGSRLTVL.

The V gene is TRBV29-1, the J gene TRBJ2-5, with 7 bases that match TRBD1. V lost 3 bases and J lost 11; bases outside the gene matches: 9. The germline CDR1 and CDR2 sequences are SQVTM and ANQGSEA. The CDR3 runs 12 residues. The DNA of the CDR3 is TGCAGCGTTGAGGGCAGGGGGAGAGAGCAGTACTTC. It encodes CSVEGRGREQYF.

This clonotype was detected only a few times. The chain links TRBV5-1 to TRBJ2-3; D not certain. Germline CDR1 SGHRS, CDR2 YFSETQ. This CDR3 is built from 16 residues. The V gene lost 3 bases and the J gene lost 0 bases, with 14 bases spanning the gap. The CDR3 loop reads CASSSARALSTDTQYF. For the CDR3, the DNA is TGCGCCAGCAGCTCCGCTAGAGCTTTGAGCACAGATACGCAGTATTTT. Filled out from reference TRBV5-1 and TRBJ2-3, the complete variable domain reads KAGVTQTPRYLIKTRGQQVTLSCSPISGHRSVSWYQQTPGQGLQFLFEYFSETQRNKGNFPGRFSGRQFSNSRSEMNVSTLELGDSALYLCASSSARALSTDTQYFGPGTRLTVL.

This clonotype was picked up one time. This chain links TRBV20-1 with TRBJ2-5, with D perhaps assigned TRBD1 or TRBD2 (6 bases each). This CDR3 has 15 residues. V was trimmed by 0 bases and J by 2 bases, leaving 13 bases between them. Germline CDR1 reads DFQATT; CDR2 reads SNEGSKA (reference sequence). CDR3 bases: TGCAGTGCTAGAGATAAGAGGGGGGCACAAGAGACCCAGTACTTC. It specifies CSARDKRGAQETQYF.

This chain joins TRBV28 and TRBJ1-2, with TRBD1 identical over 8 bases. The CDR3 has 15 amino acids. V was clipped by 5 bases and J by 8 bases; unmatched bases: 13. Germline values: CDR1 MDHEN, CDR2 SYDVKM. CDR3 loop: CASSRIPTGVDGYTF. The CDR3 nucleotides read TGTGCCAGCAGTAGAATCCCGACAGGGGTCGACGGCTACACCTTC.

This clonotype appeared a few times. This chain links TRBV20-1 with TRBJ2-5; 11 nucleotides line up with TRBD1. Trimming at V came to 6 bases and at J to 5 bases, leaving 2 bases not matched to a gene. Germline V gives CDR1 DFQATT, CDR2 SNEGSKA (reference sequence). The CDR3 loop spans 12 amino acids. The CDR3, as DNA: TGCAGTGCGGGACAGGGGGGGGAGACCCAGTACTTC. It yields the protein CSAGQGGETQYF.